One and the same sample provided the 27 T cell receptor beta chains below, sequenced in a study of blood T cell repertoires in COVID-19. Assay: immunoSEQ multiplex PCR; the TCRdb copy retains only in-frame clones and omits some. There are about 220,000 clones in the sample; 80% occur only once, and roughly 7% lies in the top ten. The sequencing sample was made of peripheral blood. Receptor source: a woman in her sixties or seventies with acute or convalescent COVID-19.

This chain uses TRBV10-1 with TRBJ2-2; 9 bases map to TRBD2. The germline V gene has CDR1 WNHNN and CDR2 SYGVQD (reference sequence). The CDR3 extends over 14 amino acids. With 7 bases clipped from V and 5 bases from J, the junction kept 5 bases outside the gene matches. The CDR3 DNA follows: TGCGCCAGCACCGCCGGACTAGCGACCGGGGAGCTGTTTTTT. Translated, it gives CASTAGLATGELFF.

The chain carries TRBV11-2 and TRBJ2-3; D might be TRBD2 (6 bases). Trimming removed 7 bases from V and 1 base from J, with 12 bases in between. Germline V gene sequence: CDR1 SGHAT, CDR2 FQNNGV. CDR3 size: 14 residues. CDR3 coding DNA: TGTGCCAGCACCGTGGGGACTGGCACAGATACGCAGTATTTT. It translates to CASTVGTGTDTQYF.

The chain links TRBV7-6 to TRBJ2-1; D is uncertain. The CDR3 contains 14 residues. Germline V gene sequence: CDR1 SGHVS, CDR2 FNYEAQ. V lost 4 bases, J lost 8 bases, and 15 bases lay in between. CDR3 residues: CASSSRSLGHEQFF. In DNA, the CDR3 is TGTGCCAGCAGCTCGCGCTCCCTGGGCCATGAGCAGTTCTTC.

V usage is TRBV9 and J usage is TRBJ1-1; perhaps TRBD1 as D (5 bases). Between the trimmed V and J ends, which lost 0 bases and 5 bases, there was a span of 20 bases. The CDR3 has 17 residues. From germline, CDR1 is SGDLS and CDR2 YYNGEE. This chain's CDR3 is CASSVERDTRGVTEAFF. In DNA form, the CDR3 reads TGTGCCAGCAGCGTAGAACGAGACACGCGGGGGGTTACTGAAGCTTTCTTT.

The rearrangement links TRBV11-2 to TRBJ1-5; D is perhaps TRBD1 (6 bases). Germline CDR1 is SGHAT and CDR2 is FQNNGV. This CDR3 comprises 15 residues. V lost 4 bases, J lost 3 bases, and 13 bases lay in between. The CDR3 protein is CASSSNDRYNQPQHF. DNA of the CDR3: TGTGCCAGCAGCTCAAACGACAGGTACAATCAGCCCCAGCATTTT.

The gene calls are TRBV6-5 and TRBJ2-3; possible D gene TRBD1, 6 bases. Per the germline V gene, CDR1 is MNHEY and CDR2 is SVGAGI. The CDR3 loop spans 14 amino acids. V dropped 2 bases and J dropped 5 bases, with 11 bases sitting between them. CDR3 residues: CASSYDGRGDTQYF. The CDR3 DNA follows: TGTGCCAGCAGTTACGACGGCAGGGGAGATACGCAGTATTTT.

The gene calls are TRBV2 and TRBJ2-4; TRBD1 is a possible D gene (8 bases). Germline CDR1 reads SNHLY; CDR2 reads FYNNEI. The germline V and J ends were trimmed by 9 bases and 0 bases, with 24 bases remaining between them. The length of the CDR3 is 18 residues. The CDR3 loop is CASFGGQGATGAKNIQYF. CDR3 nucleotide sequence: TGTGCCAGTTTCGGGGGGCAGGGGGCCACCGGAGCCAAAAACATTCAGTACTTC.

This clone was detected a few times. The chain couples TRBV19 to TRBJ2-2; possibly TRBD2 for D (6 bases). Trimming shortened V by 5 bases and J by 7 bases, and 14 bases separated the two germline ends. Germline-derived CDR1 and CDR2 are LNHDA and SQIVND (reference sequence). This CDR3 has 14 residues. The CDR3 here is CASSRDWPNGELFF. The CDR3 DNA is TGTGCCAGTAGTCGGGACTGGCCCAACGGGGAGCTGTTTTTT.

The chain links TRBV5-1 to TRBJ2-5, with 15 bases aligning to TRBD2. CDR3 length: 15 amino acids. Germline-derived CDR1 and CDR2 are SGHRS and YFSETQ. With V trimmed by 9 bases and J by 5 bases, 8 bases remained unmatched. DNA for the CDR3: TGCGCCACCAGGACTAGCGGGGGGGCCTCGGAGACCCAGTACTTC. Translation: CATRTSGGASETQYF.

On this clone itself: Germline and junction disagree at one end, which may indicate a read error. The chain is built from TRBV7-7 and TRBJ2-5; 8 nucleotides align to TRBD2. The germline V gene encodes CDR1 SSHAT and CDR2 FNYEAQ (reference sequence). The CDR3 has 17 residues. In DNA form, the CDR3 reads TGTGCCAGCAGCTTAGGGGCCGGGGGGGACCCCTCCAACACTCCTGACTTC. Encoded protein: CASSLGAGGDPSNTPDF.

The chain carries TRBV10-3 and TRBJ1-2; a weak D match, TRBD1 (5 bases). CDR1 is ENHRY, CDR2 SYGVKD, per germline. V was clipped by 10 bases and J by 6 bases, with 18 bases between them. CDR3 length: 13 residues. CDR3 protein: CATKSAQGDGYTF. For the CDR3, the DNA is TGTGCCACCAAGAGTGCTCAAGGGGATGGCTACACCTTC.

The chain uses TRBV19 and TRBJ2-7; D might be TRBD2 (7 bases). The germline CDR1 and CDR2 sequences are LNHDA and SQIVND (reference sequence). This CDR3 is built from 15 residues. The V end lost 9 bases, the J end lost 2 bases, and 20 bases lay between the germline ends. The CDR3 loop is CASLARGASAYEQYF. CDR3 bases: TGTGCCAGCCTCGCTCGGGGGGCCTCGGCCTACGAGCAGTACTTC. Full variable domain (remainder filled in from reference TRBV19 and TRBJ2-7): DGGITQSPKYLFRKEGQNVTLSCEQNLNHDAMYWYRQDPGQGLRLIYYSQIVNDFQKGDIAEGYSVSREKKESFPLTVTSAQKNPTAFYLCASLARGASAYEQYFGPGTRLTVT.

The chain's CDR3 is CASSPTPTSGGWGTQYF. The DNA of the CDR3 is TGTGCCAGCAGCCCTACCCCGACTAGCGGGGGGTGGGGGACCCAGTACTTC. The chain carries TRBV11-2 and TRBJ2-5; 13 bases line up with TRBD2. After removal of 5 bases from V and 7 bases from J, the junction contained 13 bases not matched to a gene. Germline CDR1 SGHAT, CDR2 FQNNGV. The CDR3 runs 17 residues.

This sequence joins TRBV11-2 and TRBJ2-7; 10 bases match TRBD2. The V gene's germline CDR1 is SGHAT and CDR2 FQNNGV. The CDR3 extends over 14 amino acids. Trimming cost V 7 bases and J 2 bases; bases outside gene matches: 5. In DNA form, the CDR3 reads TGTGCCAGCACCTTTAGCGGGGGGCCCTACGAGCAGTACTTC. It encodes CASTFSGGPYEQYF. The full variable domain, completed using reference TRBV11-2 and TRBJ2-7, is EAGVAQSPRYKIIEKRQSVAFWCNPISGHATLYWYQQILGQGPKLLIQFQNNGVVDDSQLPKDRFSAERLKGVDSTLKIQPAKLEDSAVYLCASTFSGGPYEQYFGPGTRLTVT.

The chain couples TRBV14 to TRBJ2-7; TRBD2 aligns across 9 bases. CDR1 is SGHDN and CDR2 is FVKESK in the germline V gene. This CDR3 is built from 15 residues. V lost 2 bases, J lost 1 base, and 3 bases stayed unmatched. DNA of the CDR3: TGTGCCAGCAGCCAAACGACTAGCGGATCCTACGAGCAGTACTTC. Residues: CASSQTTSGSYEQYF.

This clone was seen once. The V call is TRBV5-1, the J call TRBJ1-6, with TRBD1 as a possible D gene (5 bases). V was pared by 4 bases and J by 9 bases, with 17 bases between. The CDR3 extends over 15 amino acids. Germline V CDR1 and CDR2: SGHRS, YFSETQ. The CDR3 DNA sequence: TGCGCCAGCAGCCCGGCGTGGCAGGGAGGTTCACCCCTCCACTTT. Protein product: CASSPAWQGGSPLHF.

The rearrangement uses TRBV5-4 and TRBJ2-7; D possibly corresponds to TRBD2 (6 bases). The CDR3 runs to 17 residues. CDR1 is SGHNT, CDR2 YYREEE, per germline (reference sequence). V lost 3 bases and J 2 bases, leaving 21 bases between the germline ends. CDR3 amino acids: CASSSVPGLAETYEQYV. DNA of the CDR3: TGTGCCAGCAGCTCGGTCCCGGGACTCGCGGAGACCTACGAGCAGTACGTC.

The chain recombines TRBV9 with TRBJ2-3; 9 positions agree with TRBD2. This CDR3 spans 15 amino acids. From germline, CDR1 is SGDLS and CDR2 YYNGEE. Trimming at V came to 3 bases and at J to 4 bases, leaving 6 bases not matched to a gene. The CDR3 protein is CASSGTSVWPDTQYF. CDR3 sequence (DNA): TGTGCCAGCAGCGGGACTAGCGTTTGGCCAGATACGCAGTATTTT.

CDR3 loop: CASSQTRNREQYF. The CDR3 coding sequence is TGTGCCAGCAGCCAGACCAGGAATCGAGAGCAGTACTTC. The chain uses TRBV6-5 and TRBJ2-7; D unclear. This CDR3 is built from 13 residues. Between the trimmed V and J ends, which lost 6 bases and 7 bases, there was a span of 16 bases. The germline V gene encodes CDR1 MNHEY and CDR2 SVGAGI.

The chain carries TRBV5-8 and TRBJ2-1; possible D gene TRBD1, 6 bases. This CDR3 contains 17 residues. V was shortened by 1 base and J by 4 bases, with 18 bases between the two germline ends. Germline V gene sequence: CDR1 SGHTS, CDR2 YDEGEE. CDR3 loop: CASSLKRSRQAYNEQFF. CDR3 in DNA: TGTGCCAGCAGCTTGAAGAGATCCAGACAGGCTTACAATGAGCAGTTCTTC.

The rearrangement joins TRBV24-1 to TRBJ2-3, with 7 bases that match TRBD1. Looked up from germline, CDR1 is KGHDR and CDR2 is SFDVKD. With V trimmed by 12 bases and J by 1 base, 3 bases remained unmatched. The CDR3 covers 12 residues. CDR3 sequence reads: CASQGGTDTQYF. In DNA form, the CDR3 reads TGTGCCTCCCAGGGGGGCACAGATACGCAGTATTTT.

V usage is TRBV30 and J usage is TRBJ1-6; 12 bases line up with TRBD1. With V trimmed by 4 bases and J by 11 bases, 3 bases remained unmatched. This CDR3 contains 13 residues. CDR1 is GTSNPN and CDR2 is SVGIG in the germline V gene (reference sequence). This chain's CDR3 is CAWTGTGGTPLHF. CDR3 DNA: TGTGCCTGGACCGGGACAGGGGGCACACCCCTCCACTTT.

This clone was recorded a few times. The chain's CDR3 is CSVSTDTGANVLTF. DNA of the CDR3: TGCAGCGTTTCGACAGACACTGGGGCCAACGTCCTGACTTTC. The chain links TRBV29-1 to TRBJ2-6; TRBD1 might be the D (5 bases). The CDR3 sequence is 14 residues long. Trimming stripped 5 bases from V and 2 bases from J, with 10 bases between. CDR1 is SQVTM and CDR2 is ANQGSEA in the germline V gene.

This clone was seen once. The chain combines TRBV5-1 with TRBJ2-1, with 11 bases lining up with TRBD1. J was trimmed by 4 bases and V by 4 bases; bases with no gene match: 13. Germline values: CDR1 SGHRS, CDR2 YFSETQ. The CDR3 consists of 18 residues. The CDR3, as DNA: TGCGCCAGCAGCCCGGGACAGGGGGGCGCTGGGGTATACAATGAGCAGTTCTTC. The encoded protein is CASSPGQGGAGVYNEQFF.

This clone came up once. V gene TRBV6-1 combines with J gene TRBJ2-1, with D unclear. Deletions cut 3 bases from V and 10 bases from J, with 7 bases between. Germline-derived CDR1 and CDR2 are MNHNS and SASEGT. The CDR3 length is 11 residues. CDR3 sequence reads: CASSDVGEQFF. The CDR3 DNA reads as TGTGCCAGCAGTGACGTGGGCGAGCAGTTCTTC.

The rearrangement uses TRBV7-2 and TRBJ2-1, with a weak D call TRBD1 (7 bases). Germline CDR1 and CDR2: SGHTA and FQGNSA. The V end lost 8 bases, the J end lost 4 bases, and 15 bases lay between the germline ends. This CDR3 has 14 amino acids. CDR3: CASQPGGNYNEQFF. Written as DNA, the CDR3 is TGTGCCAGCCAACCAGGGGGGAATTACAATGAGCAGTTCTTC.

This clone was found a few times. CDR3 region: CASNPWGGTADTQYF. CDR3 in DNA: TGTGCCAGCAACCCTTGGGGGGGGACGGCAGATACGCAGTATTTT. The chain uses TRBV6-2 or TRBV6-3 and TRBJ2-3, with 7 bases identical to TRBD2. Germline loops: CDR1 MNHEY, CDR2 SVGEGT. The CDR3 has 15 residues. V lost 7 bases and J lost 4; bases outside the gene matches: 11.